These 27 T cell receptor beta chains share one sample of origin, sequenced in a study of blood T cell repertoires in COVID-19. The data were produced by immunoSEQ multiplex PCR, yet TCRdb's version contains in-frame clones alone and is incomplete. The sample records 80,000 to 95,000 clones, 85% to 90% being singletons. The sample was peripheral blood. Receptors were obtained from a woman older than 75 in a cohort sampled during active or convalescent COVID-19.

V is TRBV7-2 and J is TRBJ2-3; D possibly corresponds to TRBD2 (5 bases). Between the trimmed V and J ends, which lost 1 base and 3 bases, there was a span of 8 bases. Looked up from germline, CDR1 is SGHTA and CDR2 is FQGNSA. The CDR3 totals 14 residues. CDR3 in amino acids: CASSLDSVTDTQYF. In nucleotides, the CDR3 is TGTGCCAGCAGCTTAGATAGCGTAACAGATACGCAGTATTTT.

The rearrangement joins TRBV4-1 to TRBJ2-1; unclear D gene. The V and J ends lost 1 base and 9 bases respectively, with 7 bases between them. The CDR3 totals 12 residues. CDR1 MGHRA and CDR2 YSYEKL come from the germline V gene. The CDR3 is CASSQVEFEQFF. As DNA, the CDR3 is TGCGCCAGCAGCCAAGTGGAGTTTGAGCAGTTCTTC.

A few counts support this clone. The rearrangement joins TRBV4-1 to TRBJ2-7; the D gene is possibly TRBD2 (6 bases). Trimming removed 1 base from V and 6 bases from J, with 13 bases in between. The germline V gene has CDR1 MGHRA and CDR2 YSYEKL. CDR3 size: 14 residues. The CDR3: CASSQAAGSTEQYF. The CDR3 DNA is TGCGCCAGCAGCCAAGCGGCGGGATCCACCGAGCAGTACTTC.

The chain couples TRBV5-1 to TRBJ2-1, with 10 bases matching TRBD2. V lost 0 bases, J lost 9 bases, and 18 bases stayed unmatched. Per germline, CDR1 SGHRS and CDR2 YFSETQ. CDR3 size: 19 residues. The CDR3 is CASSLGLYPLAGKSSEQFF. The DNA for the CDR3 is TGCGCCAGCAGCTTGGGGCTTTACCCACTAGCGGGAAAGAGCAGTGAGCAGTTCTTC.

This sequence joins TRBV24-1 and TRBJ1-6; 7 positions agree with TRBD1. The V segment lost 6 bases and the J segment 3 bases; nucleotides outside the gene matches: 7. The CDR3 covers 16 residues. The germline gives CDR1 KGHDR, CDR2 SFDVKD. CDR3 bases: TGTGCCACCAGTTTTTATGACAGGGTCTATAATTCACCCCTCCACTTT. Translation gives CATSFYDRVYNSPLHF.

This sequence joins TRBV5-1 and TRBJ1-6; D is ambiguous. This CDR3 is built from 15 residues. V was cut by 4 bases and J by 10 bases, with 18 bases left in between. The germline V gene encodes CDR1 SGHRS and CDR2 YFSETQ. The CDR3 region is CASSDPGVGRSPLHF. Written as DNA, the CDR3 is TGCGCCAGCAGCGACCCGGGAGTAGGTCGGTCACCCCTCCACTTT.

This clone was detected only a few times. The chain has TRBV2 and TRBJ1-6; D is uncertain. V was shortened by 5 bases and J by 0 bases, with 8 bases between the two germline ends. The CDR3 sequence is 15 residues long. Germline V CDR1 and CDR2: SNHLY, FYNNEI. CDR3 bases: TGTGCCAGCAGTCCGTCGAGCTCCTATAATTCACCCCTCCACTTT. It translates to CASSPSSSYNSPLHF.

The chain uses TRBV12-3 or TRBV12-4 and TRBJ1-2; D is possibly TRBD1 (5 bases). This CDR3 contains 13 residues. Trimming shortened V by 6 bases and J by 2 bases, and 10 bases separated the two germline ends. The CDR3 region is CASRLGLNYGYTF. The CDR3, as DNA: TGTGCCAGCAGACTGGGGCTGAACTATGGCTACACCTTC.

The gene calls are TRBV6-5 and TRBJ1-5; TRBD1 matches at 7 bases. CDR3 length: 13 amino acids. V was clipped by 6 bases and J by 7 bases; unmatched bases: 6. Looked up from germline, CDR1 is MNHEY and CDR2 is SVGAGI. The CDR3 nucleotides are TGTGCCAGCAGGGGACAGCCGAACCAGCCCCAGCATTTT. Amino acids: CASRGQPNQPQHF.

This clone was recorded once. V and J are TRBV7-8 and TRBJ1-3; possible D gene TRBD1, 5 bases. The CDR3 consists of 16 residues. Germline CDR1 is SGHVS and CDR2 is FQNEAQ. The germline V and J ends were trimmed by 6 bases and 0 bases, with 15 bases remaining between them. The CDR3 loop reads CASSSSGTSSGNTIYF. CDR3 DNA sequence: TGTGCCAGCAGTTCCTCCGGGACTAGCTCTGGAAACACCATATATTTT.

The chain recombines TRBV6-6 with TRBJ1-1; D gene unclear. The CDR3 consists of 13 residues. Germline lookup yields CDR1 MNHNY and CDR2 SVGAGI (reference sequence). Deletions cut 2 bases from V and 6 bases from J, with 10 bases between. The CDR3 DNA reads TGTGCCAGCAGTTACCCTTCGGGTTCTGAAGCTTTCTTT. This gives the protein CASSYPSGSEAFF.

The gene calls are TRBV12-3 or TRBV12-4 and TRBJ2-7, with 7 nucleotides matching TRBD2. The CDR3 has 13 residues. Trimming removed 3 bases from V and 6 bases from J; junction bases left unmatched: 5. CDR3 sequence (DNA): TGTGCCAGCAGTTTTAGAGCGGGGACCGAGCAGTACTTC. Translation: CASSFRAGTEQYF.

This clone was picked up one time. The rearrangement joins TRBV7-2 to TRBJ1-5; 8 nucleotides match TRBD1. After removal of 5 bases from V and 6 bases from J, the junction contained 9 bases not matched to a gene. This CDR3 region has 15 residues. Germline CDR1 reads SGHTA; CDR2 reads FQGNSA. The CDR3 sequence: CASSRDRRWSQPQHF. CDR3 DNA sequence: TGTGCCAGCAGCCGGGACAGGAGGTGGTCTCAGCCCCAGCATTTT.

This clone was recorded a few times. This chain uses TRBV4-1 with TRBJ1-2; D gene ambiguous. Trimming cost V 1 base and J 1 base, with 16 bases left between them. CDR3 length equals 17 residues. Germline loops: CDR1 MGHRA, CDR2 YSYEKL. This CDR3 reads CASSQGFGLVVNYGYTF. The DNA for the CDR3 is TGCGCCAGCAGCCAAGGTTTCGGTCTGGTGGTTAACTATGGCTACACCTTC.

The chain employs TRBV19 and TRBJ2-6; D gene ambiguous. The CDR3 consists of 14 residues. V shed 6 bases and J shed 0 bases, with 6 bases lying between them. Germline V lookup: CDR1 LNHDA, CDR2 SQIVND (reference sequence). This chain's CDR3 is CASSLNSGANVLTF. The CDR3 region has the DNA TGTGCCAGTAGCCTTAACTCTGGGGCCAACGTCCTGACTTTC.

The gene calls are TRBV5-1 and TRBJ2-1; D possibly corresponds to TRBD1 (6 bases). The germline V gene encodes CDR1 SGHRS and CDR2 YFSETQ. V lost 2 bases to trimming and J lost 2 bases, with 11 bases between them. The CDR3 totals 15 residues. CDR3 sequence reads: CASSLQGNTYNEQFF. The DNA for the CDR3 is TGCGCCAGCAGCTTACAGGGTAACACCTACAATGAGCAGTTCTTC.

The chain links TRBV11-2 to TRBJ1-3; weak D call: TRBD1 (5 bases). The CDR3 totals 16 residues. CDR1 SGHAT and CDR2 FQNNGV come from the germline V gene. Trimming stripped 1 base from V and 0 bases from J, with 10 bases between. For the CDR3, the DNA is TGTGCCAGCAGCTTAGGGCTTACAGGCTCTGGAAACACCATATATTTT. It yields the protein CASSLGLTGSGNTIYF.

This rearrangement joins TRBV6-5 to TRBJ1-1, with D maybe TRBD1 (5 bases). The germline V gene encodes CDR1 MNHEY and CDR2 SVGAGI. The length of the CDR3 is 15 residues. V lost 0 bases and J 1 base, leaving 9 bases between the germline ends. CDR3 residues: CASSYSWQGNTEAFF. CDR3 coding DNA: TGTGCCAGCAGTTACTCGTGGCAGGGGAACACTGAAGCTTTCTTT.

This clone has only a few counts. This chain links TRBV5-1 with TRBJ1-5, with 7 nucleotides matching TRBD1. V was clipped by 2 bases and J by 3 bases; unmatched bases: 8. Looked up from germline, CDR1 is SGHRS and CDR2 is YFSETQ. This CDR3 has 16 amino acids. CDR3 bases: TGCGCCAGCAGCTTAAACCCGGGACAGACCAATCAGCCCCAGCATTTT. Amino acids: CASSLNPGQTNQPQHF.

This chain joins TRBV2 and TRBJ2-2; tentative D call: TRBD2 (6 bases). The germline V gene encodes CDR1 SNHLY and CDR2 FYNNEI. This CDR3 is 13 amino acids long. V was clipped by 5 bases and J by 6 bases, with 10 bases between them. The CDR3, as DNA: TGTGCCAGCAGTCTGACTAGTTCCGGGGAGCTGTTTTTT. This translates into CASSLTSSGELFF.

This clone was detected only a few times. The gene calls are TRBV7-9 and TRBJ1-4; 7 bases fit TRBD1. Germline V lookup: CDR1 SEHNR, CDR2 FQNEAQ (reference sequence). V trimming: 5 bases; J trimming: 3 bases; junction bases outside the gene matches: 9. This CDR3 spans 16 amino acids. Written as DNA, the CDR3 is TGTGCCAGCAGCGGGCCGCGACAGGGCCCTAATGAAAAACTGTTTTTT. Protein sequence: CASSGPRQGPNEKLFF.

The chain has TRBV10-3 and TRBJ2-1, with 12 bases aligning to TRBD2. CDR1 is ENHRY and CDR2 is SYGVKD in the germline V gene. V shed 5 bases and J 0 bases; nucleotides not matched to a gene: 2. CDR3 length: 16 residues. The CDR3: CAISLTSGSSYNEQFF. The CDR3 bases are TGTGCCATCAGTCTGACTAGCGGGAGCTCCTACAATGAGCAGTTCTTC.

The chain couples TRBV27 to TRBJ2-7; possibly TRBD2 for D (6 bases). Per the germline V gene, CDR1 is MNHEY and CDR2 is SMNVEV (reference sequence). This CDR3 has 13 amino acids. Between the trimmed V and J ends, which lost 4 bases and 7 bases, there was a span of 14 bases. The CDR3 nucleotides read TGTGCCAGCAGTTCACGGCGCGCGGGGGAGCAGTACTTC. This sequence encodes CASSSRRAGEQYF.

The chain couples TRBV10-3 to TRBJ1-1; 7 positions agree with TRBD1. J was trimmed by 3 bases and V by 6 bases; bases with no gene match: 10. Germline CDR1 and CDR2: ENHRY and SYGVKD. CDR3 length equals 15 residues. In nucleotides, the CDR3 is TGTGCCATCAGCATGCAACAGGGGTCGGACACTGAAGCTTTCTTT. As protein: CAISMQQGSDTEAFF.

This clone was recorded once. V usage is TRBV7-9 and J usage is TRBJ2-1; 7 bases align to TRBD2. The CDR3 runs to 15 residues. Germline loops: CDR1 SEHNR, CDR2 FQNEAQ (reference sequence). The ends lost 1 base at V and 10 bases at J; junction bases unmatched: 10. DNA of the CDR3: TGTGCCAGCAGCTTAGGGACTAGTGTAATCGTCGAGCAGTTCTTC. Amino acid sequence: CASSLGTSVIVEQFF.

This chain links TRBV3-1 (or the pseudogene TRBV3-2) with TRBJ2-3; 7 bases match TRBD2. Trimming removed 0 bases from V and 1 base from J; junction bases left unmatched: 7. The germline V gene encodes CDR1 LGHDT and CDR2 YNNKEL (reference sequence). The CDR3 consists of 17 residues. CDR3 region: CASSQEGVAGRTDTQYF. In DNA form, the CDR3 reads TGTGCCAGCAGCCAAGAGGGAGTAGCGGGCCGCACAGATACGCAGTATTTT.

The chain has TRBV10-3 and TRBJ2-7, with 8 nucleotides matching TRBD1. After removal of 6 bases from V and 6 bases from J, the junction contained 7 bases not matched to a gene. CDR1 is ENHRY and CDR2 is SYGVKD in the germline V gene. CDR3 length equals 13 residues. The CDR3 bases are TGTGCCATCAGCCTGGACAGGGCTAGCGAGCAGTACTTC. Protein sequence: CAISLDRASEQYF.